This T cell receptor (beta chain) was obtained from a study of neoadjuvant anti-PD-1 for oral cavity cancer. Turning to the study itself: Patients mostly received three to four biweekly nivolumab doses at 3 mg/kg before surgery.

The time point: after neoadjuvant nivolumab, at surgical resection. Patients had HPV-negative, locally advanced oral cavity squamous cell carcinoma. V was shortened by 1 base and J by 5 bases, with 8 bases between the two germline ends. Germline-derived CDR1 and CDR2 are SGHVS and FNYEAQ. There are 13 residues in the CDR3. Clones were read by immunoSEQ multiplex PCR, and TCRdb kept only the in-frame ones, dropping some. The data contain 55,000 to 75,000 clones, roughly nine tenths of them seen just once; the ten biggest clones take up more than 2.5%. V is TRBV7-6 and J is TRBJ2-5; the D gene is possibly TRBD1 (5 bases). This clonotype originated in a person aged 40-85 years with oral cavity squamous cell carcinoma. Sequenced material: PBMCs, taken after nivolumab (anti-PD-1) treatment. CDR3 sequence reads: CASSLGGRETQYF. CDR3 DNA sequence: TGTGCCAGCAGCTTAGGGGGCCGGGAGACCCAGTACTTC.